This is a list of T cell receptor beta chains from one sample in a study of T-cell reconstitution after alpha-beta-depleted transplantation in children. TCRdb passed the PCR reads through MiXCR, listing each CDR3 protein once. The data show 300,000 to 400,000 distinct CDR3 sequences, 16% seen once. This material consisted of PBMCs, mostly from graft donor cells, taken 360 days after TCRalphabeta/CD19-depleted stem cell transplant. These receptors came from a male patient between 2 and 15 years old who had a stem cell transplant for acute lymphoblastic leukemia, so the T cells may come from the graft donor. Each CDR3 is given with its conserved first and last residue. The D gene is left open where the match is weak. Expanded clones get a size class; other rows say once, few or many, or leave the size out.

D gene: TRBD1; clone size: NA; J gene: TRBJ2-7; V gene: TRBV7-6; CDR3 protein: CASSLGGQGNEQYF; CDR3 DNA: TGTGCCAGCAGCTTAGGGGGACAGGGGAACGAGCAGTACTTC
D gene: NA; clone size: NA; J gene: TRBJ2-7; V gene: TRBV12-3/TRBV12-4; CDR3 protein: CASSYGTSLGYEQYF; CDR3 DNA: TGTGCCAGCAGTTACGGGACTTCCTTGGGTTACGAGCAGTACTTC
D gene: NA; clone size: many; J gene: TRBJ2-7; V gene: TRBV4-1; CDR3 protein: CASSPHPPDEQYF; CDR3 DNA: TGCGCCAGCAGCCCACATCCCCCGGACGAGCAGTACTTC
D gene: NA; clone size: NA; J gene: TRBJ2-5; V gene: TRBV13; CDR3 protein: CASSLLSAAGETQYF; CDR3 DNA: TGTGCCAGCAGCTTACTGTCGGCAGCCGGAGAGACCCAGTACTTC
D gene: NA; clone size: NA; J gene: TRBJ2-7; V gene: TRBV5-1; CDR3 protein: CASSLTAQSSYEQYF; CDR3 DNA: TGCGCCAGCAGCTTGACAGCTCAGAGCTCCTACGAGCAGTACTTC
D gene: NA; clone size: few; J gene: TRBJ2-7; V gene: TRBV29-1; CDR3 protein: CSVGGLAVEQYF; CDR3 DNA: TGCAGCGTTGGGGGGCTAGCGGTCGAGCAGTACTTC
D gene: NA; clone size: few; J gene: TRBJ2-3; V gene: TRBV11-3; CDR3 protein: CASSLGWENTQYF; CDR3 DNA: TGTGCCAGCAGCTTAGGATGGGAGAATACGCAGTATTTT
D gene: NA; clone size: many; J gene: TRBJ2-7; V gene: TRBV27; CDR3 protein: CASSFARSSYEQYF; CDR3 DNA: TGTGCCAGCAGTTTTGCGCGGAGCTCCTACGAGCAGTACTTC
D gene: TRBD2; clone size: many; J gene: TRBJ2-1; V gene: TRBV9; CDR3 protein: CASSVGGLAGNNEQFF; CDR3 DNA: TGTGCCAGCAGCGTAGGGGGACTAGCGGGGAACAATGAGCAGTTCTTC
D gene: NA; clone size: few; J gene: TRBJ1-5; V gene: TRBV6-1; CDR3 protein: CASSETFLHSNQPQHF; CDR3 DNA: TGTGCCAGCAGTGAGACGTTTCTCCACAGCAATCAGCCCCAGCATTTT
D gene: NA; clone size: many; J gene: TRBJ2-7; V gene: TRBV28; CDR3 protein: CASSLLFTSRAGWRDSYEQYF; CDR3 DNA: TGTGCCAGCAGTTTACTCTTTACCAGTCGGGCAGGGTGGCGGGACTCCTACGAGCAGTACTTC
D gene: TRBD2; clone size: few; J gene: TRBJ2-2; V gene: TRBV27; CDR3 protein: CAGRLAGRPEYGELFF; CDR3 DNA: TGTGCCGGAAGACTAGCGGGGAGACCCGAGTATGGGGAGCTGTTTTTT
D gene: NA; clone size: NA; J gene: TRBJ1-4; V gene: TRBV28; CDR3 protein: CASSLWGSRDTNEKLFF; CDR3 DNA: TGTGCCAGCAGTTTATGGGGATCCAGGGACACTAATGAAAAACTGTTTTTT
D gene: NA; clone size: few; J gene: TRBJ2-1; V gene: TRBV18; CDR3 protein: CASLPLGLPPTRDEQFF; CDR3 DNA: TGTGCCAGCTTACCGTTGGGACTCCCGCCCACAAGGGATGAGCAGTTCTTC
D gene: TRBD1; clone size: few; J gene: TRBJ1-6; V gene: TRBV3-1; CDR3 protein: CASSHPVGQGNNSPLHF; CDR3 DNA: TGTGCCAGCAGCCACCCCGTCGGACAGGGCAATAATTCACCCCTCCACTTT
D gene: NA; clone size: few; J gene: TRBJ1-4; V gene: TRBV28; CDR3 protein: CASSLGFQSRNEKLFF; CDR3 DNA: TGTGCCAGCAGTCTCGGGTTCCAGTCACGTAATGAAAAACTGTTTTTT
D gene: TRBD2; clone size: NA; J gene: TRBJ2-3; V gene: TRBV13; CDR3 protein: CASSSGLAVTDTQYF; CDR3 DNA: TGTGCCAGCAGCTCCGGACTAGCGGTGACAGATACGCAGTATTTT
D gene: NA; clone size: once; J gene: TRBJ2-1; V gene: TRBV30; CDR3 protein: CAWTWRSYNEQFF; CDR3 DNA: TGTGCCTGGACGTGGCGGTCCTACAATGAGCAGTTCTTC
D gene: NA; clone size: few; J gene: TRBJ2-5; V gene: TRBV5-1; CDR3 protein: CASSLEQGKTQYF; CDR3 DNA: TGCGCCAGCAGCTTGGAACAGGGAAAGACCCAGTACTTC
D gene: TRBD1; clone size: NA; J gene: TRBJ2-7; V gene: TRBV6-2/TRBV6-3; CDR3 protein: CASSHSTGNHEQYF; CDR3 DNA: TGTGCCAGCAGTCACTCGACAGGGAACCACGAGCAGTACTTC
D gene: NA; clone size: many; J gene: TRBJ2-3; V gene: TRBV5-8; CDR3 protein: CASSLAGQFALTDTQYF; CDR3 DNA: TGTGCCAGCAGCTTGGCCGGACAGTTCGCACTCACAGATACGCAGTATTTT
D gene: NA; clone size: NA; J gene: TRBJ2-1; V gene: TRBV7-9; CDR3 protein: CASSRGAGSNEQFF; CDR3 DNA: TGTGCCAGCAGCCGAGGGGCGGGCTCGAATGAGCAGTTCTTC